This T cell receptor (beta chain) was captured by sequencing in a study of T cells of healthy individuals. This clonotype was seen repeatedly, ten times or more. TCRdb re-analysed the 5' RACE reads in MiXCR, keeping a single row per CDR3 protein. The data contain roughly 87,000 distinct CDR3 sequences, 17% of them singletons. Between the trimmed V and J ends, which lost 7 bases and 7 bases, there was a span of 19 bases. CDR1 DFQATT and CDR2 SNEGSKA come from the germline V gene (reference sequence). The CDR3 is 13 residues long. The chain couples TRBV20-1 to TRBJ2-5; a possible D gene is TRBD1 (7 bases). This clonotype originated in a human donor in good health. For the CDR3, the DNA is TGCAGTGTTCGGGATACAGGGGACTGGACCCAGTACTTC. It encodes CSVRDTGDWTQYF.